Here is one TCR beta chain with its context. Its antigen is unknown. In germline, CDR1 is MGHRA, CDR2 YSYEKL. The CDR3 is 15 amino acids. Trimming took 3 bases from V and 1 from J; bases not matched to a gene: 2. The data stem from a study of T cell responses to AZD1222 COVID-19 vaccine. Repertoires were generated with immunoSEQ multiplex PCR, while TCRdb's copy carries only in-frame clones and drops some. The sample shows over 120,000 clones, nearly 90% of them seen only once. Whole-study findings and limits: Targets within unmutated variant regions were reportedly found for nearly half of spike-specific TCRs.

This TCR came from an adult who received the MenACWY meningococcal vaccine as a control. Specimen: peripheral blood, collected 28 days after the second dose of the MenACWY control vaccine. The chain recombines TRBV4-1 with TRBJ2-1; 8 nucleotides agree with TRBD2. CDR3 residues: CASSHIAGSYNEQFF. CDR3 coding DNA: TGCGCCAGCAGCCACATAGCGGGATCCTACAATGAGCAGTTCTTC.